Here is one T cell receptor beta chain with its context. The sample is drawn from a study of blood T cell repertoires in COVID-19. The CDR3 runs 16 residues. CDR1 is MGHRA and CDR2 is YSYEKL in the germline V gene. With V trimmed by 4 bases and J by 2 bases, 10 bases remained unmatched. Using immunoSEQ multiplex PCR, the repertoire was profiled, and TCRdb retains in-frame clones only, with some absent. The sample carries about 130,000 clones, less than 90% recorded once. This receptor was identified in a woman older than 75 with acute or convalescent COVID-19. The sequenced sample consisted of peripheral blood. The chain carries TRBV4-1 and TRBJ1-1, with 7 positions matching TRBD1. The CDR3 loop is CASSRSGGGSNTEAFF. CDR3 sequence (DNA): TGCGCCAGCAGCCGCAGCGGAGGGGGCTCTAACACTGAAGCTTTCTTT.